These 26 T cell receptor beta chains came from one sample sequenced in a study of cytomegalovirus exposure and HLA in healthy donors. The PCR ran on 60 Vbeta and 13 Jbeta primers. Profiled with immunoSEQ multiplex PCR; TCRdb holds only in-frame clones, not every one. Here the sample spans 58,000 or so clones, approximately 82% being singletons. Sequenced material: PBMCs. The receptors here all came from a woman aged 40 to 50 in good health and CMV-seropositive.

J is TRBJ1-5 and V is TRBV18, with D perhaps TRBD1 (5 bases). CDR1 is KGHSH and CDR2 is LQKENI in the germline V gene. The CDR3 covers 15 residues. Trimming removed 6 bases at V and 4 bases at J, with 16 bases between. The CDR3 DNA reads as TGTGCCAGCTCCCTTGGAGGGGCTGAAAATCAGCCCCAGCATTTT. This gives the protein CASSLGGAENQPQHF. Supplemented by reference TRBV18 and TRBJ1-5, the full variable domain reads NAGVMQNPRHLVRRRGQEARLRCSPMKGHSHVYWYRQLPEEGLKFMVYLQKENIIDESGMPKERFSAEFPKEGPSILRIQQVVRGDSAAYFCASSLGGAENQPQHFGDGTRLSIL.

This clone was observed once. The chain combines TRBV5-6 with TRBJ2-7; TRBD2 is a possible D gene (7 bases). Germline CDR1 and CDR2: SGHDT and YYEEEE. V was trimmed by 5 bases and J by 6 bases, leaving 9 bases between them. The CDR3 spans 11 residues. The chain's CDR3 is CASRRGGEQYF. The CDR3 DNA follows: TGTGCCAGCAGGAGGGGGGGCGAGCAGTACTTC.

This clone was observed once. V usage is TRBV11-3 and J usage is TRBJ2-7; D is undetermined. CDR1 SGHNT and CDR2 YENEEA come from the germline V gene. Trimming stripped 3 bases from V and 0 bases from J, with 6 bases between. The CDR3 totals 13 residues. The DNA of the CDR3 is TGTGCCAGCAGCTTTGCTAGCTCCTACGAGCAGTACTTC. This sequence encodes CASSFASSYEQYF.

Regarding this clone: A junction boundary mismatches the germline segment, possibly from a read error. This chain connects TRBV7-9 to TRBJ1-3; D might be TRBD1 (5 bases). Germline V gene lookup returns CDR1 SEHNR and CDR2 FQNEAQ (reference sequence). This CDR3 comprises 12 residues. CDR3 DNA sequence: TGTTCCAGCAGCTTACCCCAGGGCCTCATATATTTT. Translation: CSSSLPQGLIYF.

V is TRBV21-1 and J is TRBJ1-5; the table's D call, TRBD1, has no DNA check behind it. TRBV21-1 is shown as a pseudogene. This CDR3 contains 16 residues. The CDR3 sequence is CASSKKRYRVGQPQHF. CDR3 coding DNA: TGTGCCAGCAGCAAGAAGAGGTACAGGGTCGGTCAGCCCCAGCATTTT.

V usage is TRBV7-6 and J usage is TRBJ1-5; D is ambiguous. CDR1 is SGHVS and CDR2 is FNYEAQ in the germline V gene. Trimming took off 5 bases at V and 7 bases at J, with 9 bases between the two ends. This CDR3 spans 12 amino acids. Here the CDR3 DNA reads TGTGCCAGCAGCGAGGGCGGGCAGCCCCAGCATTTT. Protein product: CASSEGGQPQHF.

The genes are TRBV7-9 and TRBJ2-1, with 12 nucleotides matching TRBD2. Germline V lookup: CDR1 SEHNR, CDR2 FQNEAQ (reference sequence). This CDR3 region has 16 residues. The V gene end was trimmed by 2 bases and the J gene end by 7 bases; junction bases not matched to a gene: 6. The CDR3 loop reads CASSLRASGGGNEQFF. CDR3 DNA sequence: TGTGCCAGCAGCTTAAGGGCTAGCGGGGGGGGGAATGAGCAGTTCTTC.

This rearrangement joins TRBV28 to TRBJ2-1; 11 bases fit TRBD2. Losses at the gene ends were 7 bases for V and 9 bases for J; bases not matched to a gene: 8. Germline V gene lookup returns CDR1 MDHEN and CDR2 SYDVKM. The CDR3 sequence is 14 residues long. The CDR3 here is CASTLAGGNFEQFF. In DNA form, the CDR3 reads TGTGCCAGCACTCTAGCGGGGGGAAATTTTGAGCAGTTCTTC.

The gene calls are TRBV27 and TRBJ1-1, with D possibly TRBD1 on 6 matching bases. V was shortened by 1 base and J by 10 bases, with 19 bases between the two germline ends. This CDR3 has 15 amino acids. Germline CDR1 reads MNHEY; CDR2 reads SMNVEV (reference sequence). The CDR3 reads CASSLFFGVEGVAFF. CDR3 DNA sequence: TGTGCCAGCAGTTTATTCTTCGGCGTCGAGGGGGTAGCTTTCTTT.

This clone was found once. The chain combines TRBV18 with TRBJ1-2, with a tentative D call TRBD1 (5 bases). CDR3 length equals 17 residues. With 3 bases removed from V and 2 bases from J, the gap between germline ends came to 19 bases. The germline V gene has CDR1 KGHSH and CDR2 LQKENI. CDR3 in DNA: TGTGCCAGCTCACCTGAAGCCCAGGGAATAGGGAACTATGGCTACACCTTC. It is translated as CASSPEAQGIGNYGYTF.

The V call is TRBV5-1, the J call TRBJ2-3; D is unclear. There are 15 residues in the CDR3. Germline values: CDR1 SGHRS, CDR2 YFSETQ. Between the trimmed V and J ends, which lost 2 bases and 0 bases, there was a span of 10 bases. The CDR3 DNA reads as TGCGCCAGCAGCTTAGGAGATCCTAGCACAGATACGCAGTATTTT. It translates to CASSLGDPSTDTQYF.

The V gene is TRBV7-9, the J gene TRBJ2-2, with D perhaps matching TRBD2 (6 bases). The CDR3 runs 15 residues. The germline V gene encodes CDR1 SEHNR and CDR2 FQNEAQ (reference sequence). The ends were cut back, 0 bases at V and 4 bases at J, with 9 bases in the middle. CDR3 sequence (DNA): TGTGCCAGCAGCTTAGCGGGGGGACCCACCGGGGAGCTGTTTTTT. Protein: CASSLAGGPTGELFF. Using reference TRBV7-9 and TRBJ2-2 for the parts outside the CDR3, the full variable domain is DTGVSQNPRHKITKRGQNVTFRCDPISEHNRLYWYRQTLGQGPEFLTYFQNEAQLEKSRLLSDRFSAERPKGSFSTLEIQRTEQGDSAMYLCASSLAGGPTGELFFGEGSRLTVL.

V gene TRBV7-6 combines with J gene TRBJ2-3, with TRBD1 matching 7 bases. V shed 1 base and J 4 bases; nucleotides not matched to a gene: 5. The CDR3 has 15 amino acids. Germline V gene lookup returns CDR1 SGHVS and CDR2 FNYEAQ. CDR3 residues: CASSLGGGPADTQYF. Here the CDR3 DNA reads TGTGCCAGCAGCTTAGGAGGGGGCCCAGCAGATACGCAGTATTTT.

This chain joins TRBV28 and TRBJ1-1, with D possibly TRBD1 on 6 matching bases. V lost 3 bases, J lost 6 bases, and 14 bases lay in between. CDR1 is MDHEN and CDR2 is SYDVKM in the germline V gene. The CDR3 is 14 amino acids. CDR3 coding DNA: TGTGCCAGCAGTTTGGGGCAGGGGCTCCCTGAAGCTTTCTTT. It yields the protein CASSLGQGLPEAFF.

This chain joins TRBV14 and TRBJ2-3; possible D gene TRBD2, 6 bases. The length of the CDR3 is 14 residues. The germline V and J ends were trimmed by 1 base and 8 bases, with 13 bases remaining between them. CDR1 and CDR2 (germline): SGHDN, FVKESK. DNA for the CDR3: TGTGCCAGCAGCCAAGGTGGGGGGAGCGCTACGCAGTATTTT. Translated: CASSQGGGSATQYF.

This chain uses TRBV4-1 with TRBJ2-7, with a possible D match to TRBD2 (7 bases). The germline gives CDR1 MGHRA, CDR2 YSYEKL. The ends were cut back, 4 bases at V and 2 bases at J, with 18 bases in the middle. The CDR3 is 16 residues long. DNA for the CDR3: TGCGCCAGCAGCCCTGAAGGGGGGGGGACCCCCTACGAGCAGTACTTC. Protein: CASSPEGGGTPYEQYF.

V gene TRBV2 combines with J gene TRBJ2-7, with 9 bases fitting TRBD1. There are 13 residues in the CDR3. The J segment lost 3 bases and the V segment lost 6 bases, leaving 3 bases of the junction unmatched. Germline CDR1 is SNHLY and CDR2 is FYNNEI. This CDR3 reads CASSRTGDYEQYF. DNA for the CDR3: TGTGCCAGCAGCCGGACAGGGGACTACGAGCAGTACTTC.

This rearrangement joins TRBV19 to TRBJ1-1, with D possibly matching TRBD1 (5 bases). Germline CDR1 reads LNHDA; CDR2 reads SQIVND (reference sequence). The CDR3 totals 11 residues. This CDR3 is CAWGGGTEAFF. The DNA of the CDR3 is TGTGCTTGGGGGGGAGGGACTGAAGCTTTCTTT. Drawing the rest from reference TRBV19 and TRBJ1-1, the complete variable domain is DGGITQSPKYLFRKEGQNVTLSCEQNLNHDAMYWYRQDPGQGLRLIYYSQIVNDFQKGDIAEGYSVSREKKESFPLTVTSAQKNPTAFYLCAWGGGTEAFFGQGTRLTVV.

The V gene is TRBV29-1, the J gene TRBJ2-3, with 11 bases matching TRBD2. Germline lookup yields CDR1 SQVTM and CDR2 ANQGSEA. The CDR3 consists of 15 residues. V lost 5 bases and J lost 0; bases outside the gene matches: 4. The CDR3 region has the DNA TGCAGCGTTACAATAGCGGGGGGGAGCACAGATACGCAGTATTTT. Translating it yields CSVTIAGGSTDTQYF.

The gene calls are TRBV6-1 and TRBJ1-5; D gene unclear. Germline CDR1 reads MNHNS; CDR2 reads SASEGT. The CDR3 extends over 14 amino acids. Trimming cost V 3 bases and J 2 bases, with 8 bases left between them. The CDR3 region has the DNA TGTGCCAGCAGTGAGGCGGGAGGCAATCAGCCCCAGCATTTT. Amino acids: CASSEAGGNQPQHF.

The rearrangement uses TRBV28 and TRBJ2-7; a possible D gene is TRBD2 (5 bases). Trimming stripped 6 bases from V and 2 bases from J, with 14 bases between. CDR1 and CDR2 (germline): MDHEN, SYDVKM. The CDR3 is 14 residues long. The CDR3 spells CASSPRDHPYEQYF. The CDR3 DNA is TGTGCCAGCAGCCCGAGGGATCACCCCTACGAGCAGTACTTC.

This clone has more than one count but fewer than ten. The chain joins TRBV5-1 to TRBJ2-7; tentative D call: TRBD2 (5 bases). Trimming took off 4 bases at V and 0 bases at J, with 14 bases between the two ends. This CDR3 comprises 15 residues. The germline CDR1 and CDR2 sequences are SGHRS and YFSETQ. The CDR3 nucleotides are TGCGCCAGCAGCCCACGTCCGGGGAGCTCCTACGAGCAGTACTTC. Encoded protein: CASSPRPGSSYEQYF.

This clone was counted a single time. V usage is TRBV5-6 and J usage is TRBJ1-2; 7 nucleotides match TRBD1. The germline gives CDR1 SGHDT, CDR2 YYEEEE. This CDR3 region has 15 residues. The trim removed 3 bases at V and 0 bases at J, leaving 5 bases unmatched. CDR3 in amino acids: CASSWGTVSNYGYTF. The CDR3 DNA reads TGTGCCAGCAGCTGGGGGACAGTGTCTAACTATGGCTACACCTTC.

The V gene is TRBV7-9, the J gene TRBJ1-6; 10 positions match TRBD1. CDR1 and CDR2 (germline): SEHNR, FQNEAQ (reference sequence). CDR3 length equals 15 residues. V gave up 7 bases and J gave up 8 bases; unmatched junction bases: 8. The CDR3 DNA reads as TGTGCCAGCACCTCGGGCGGGACAGGGGATTCACCCCTCCACTTT. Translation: CASTSGGTGDSPLHF.

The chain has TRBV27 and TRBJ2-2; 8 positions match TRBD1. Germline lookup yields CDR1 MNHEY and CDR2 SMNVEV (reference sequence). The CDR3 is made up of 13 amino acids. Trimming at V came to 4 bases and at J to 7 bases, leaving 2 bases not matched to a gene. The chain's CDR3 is CASSSDRGGELFF. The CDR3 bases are TGTGCCAGCAGTTCAGACAGGGGCGGGGAGCTGTTTTTT.

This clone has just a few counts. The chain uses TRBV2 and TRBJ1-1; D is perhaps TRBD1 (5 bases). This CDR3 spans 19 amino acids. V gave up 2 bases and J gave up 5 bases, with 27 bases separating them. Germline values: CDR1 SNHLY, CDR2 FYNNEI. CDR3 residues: CASSERAFGGLRGRTEAFF. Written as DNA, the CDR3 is TGTGCCAGCAGTGAACGGGCTTTCGGGGGACTCCGGGGGAGGACTGAAGCTTTCTTT.